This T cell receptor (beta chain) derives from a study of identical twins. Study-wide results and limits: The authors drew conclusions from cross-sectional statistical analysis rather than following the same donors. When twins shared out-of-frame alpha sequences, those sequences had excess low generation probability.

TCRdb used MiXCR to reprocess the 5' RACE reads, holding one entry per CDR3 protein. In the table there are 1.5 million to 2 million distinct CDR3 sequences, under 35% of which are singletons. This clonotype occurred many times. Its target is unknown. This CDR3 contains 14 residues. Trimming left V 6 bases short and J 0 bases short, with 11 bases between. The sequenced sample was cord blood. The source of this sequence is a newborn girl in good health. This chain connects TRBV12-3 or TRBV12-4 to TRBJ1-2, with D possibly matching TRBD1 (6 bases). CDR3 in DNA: TGTGCCAGCAGGGGGGACATCTCTAACTATGGCTACACCTTC. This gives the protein CASRGDISNYGYTF.